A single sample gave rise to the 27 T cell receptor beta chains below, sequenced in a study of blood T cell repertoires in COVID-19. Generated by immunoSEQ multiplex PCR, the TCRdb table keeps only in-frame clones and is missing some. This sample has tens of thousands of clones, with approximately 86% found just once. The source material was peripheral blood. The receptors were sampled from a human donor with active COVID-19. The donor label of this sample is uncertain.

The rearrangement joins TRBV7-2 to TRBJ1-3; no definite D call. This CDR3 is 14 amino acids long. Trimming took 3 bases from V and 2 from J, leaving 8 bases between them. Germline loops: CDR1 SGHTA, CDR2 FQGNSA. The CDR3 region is CASSFAGTGNTIYF. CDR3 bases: TGTGCCAGCAGCTTCGCGGGGACTGGAAACACCATATATTTT. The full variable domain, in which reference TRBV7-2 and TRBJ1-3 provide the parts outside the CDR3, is GAGVSQSPSNKVTEKGKDVELRCDPISGHTALYWYRQSLGQGLEFLIYFQGNSAPDKSGLPSDRFSAERTGGSVSTLTIQRTQQEDSAVYLCASSFAGTGNTIYFGEGSWLTVV.

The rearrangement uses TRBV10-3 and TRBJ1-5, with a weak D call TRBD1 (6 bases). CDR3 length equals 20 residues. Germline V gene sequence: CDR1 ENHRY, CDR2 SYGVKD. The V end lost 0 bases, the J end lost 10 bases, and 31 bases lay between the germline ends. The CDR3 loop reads CAISESGGRGKDSFTSPQHF. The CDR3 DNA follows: TGTGCCATCAGTGAGTCGGGGGGGCGGGGGAAGGACTCCTTTACTAGCCCCCAGCATTTT.

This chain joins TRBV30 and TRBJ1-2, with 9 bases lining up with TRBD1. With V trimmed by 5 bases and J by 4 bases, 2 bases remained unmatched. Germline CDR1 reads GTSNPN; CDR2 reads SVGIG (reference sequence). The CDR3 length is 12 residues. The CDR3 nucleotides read TGTGCCTGGGGGACAGGGAGCTATGGCTACACCTTC. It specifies CAWGTGSYGYTF.

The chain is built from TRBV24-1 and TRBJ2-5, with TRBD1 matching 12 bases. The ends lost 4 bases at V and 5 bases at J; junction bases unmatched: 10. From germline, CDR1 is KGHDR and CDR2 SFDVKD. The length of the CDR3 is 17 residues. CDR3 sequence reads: CATSDRGQGAHRETQYF. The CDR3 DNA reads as TGTGCCACCAGTGACCGGGGACAGGGGGCTCATCGGGAGACCCAGTACTTC.

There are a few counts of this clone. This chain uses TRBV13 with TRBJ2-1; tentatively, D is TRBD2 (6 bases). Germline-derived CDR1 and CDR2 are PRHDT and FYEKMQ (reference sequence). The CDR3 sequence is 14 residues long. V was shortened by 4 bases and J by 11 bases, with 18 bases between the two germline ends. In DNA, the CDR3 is TGTGCCAGCAGCTCAAGCAGGAGGGCCATGAAGCAGTTCTTC. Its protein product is CASSSSRRAMKQFF.

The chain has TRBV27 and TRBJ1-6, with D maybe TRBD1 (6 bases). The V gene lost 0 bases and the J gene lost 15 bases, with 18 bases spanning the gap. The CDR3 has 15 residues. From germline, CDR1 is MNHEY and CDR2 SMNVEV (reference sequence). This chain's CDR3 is CASSLSSGQSLLLHF. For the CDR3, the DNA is TGTGCCAGCAGTTTATCCTCCGGACAGTCTCTGCTCCTCCACTTT.

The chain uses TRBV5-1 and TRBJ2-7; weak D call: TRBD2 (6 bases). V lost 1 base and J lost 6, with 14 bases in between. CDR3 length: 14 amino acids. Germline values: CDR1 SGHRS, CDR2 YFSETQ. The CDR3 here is CASSLNWGGFEQYF. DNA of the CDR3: TGCGCCAGCAGCTTGAATTGGGGAGGCTTCGAGCAGTACTTC.

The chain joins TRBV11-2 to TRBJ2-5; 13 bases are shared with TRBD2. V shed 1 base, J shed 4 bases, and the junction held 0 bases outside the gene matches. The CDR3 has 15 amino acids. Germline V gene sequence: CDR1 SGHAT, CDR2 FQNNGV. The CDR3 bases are TGTGCCAGCAGCTTAGGGACTAGCGGGAGAGAGACCCAGTACTTC. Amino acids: CASSLGTSGRETQYF.

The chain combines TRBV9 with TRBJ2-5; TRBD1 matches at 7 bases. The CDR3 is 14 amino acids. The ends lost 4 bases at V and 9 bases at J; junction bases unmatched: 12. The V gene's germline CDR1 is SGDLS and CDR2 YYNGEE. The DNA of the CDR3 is TGTGCCAGCAGCCCACGGGGTCTTACAGGGGCCCAGTACTTC. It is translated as CASSPRGLTGAQYF.

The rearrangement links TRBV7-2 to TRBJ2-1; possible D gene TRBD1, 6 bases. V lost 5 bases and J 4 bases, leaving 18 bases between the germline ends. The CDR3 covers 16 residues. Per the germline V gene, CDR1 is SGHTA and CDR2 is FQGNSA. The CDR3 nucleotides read TGTGCCAGCAGCCCGTTTGGGGGCGGGTTTTACAATGAGCAGTTCTTC. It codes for CASSPFGGGFYNEQFF.

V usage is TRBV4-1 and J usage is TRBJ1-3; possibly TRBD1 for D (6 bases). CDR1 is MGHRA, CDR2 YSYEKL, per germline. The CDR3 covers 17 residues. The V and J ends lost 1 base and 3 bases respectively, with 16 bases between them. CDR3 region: CASSQGRTGFDGNTIYF. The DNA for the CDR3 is TGCGCCAGCAGCCAAGGGAGAACAGGGTTTGATGGAAACACCATATATTTT.

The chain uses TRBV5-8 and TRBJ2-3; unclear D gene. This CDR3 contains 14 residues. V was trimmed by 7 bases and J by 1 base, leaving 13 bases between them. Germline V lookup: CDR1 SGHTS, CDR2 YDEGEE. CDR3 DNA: TGTGCCAGCGGCGGAACGATGGGCACAGATACGCAGTATTTT. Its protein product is CASGGTMGTDTQYF.

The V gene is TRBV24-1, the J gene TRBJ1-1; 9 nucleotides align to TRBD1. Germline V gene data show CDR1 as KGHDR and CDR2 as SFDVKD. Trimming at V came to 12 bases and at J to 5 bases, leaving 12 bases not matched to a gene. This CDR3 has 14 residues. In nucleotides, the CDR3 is TGTGCCCCTGAGTTAGACAGGGGGGGAACTGAAGCTTTCTTT. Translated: CAPELDRGGTEAFF.

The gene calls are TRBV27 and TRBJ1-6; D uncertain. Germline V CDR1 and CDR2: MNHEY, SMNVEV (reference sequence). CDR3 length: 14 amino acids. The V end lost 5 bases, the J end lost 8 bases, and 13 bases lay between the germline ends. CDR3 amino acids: CASSPRPVDSPLHF. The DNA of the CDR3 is TGTGCCAGCAGTCCCCGTCCCGTTGATTCACCCCTCCACTTT.

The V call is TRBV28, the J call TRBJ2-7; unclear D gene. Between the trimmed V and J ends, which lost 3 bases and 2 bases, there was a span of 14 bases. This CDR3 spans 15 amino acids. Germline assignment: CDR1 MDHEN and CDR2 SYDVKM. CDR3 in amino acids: CASSFSLTGAYEQYF. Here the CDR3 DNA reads TGTGCCAGCAGTTTTTCCCTGACTGGAGCCTACGAGCAGTACTTC. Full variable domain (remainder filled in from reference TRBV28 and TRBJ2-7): DVKVTQSSRYLVKRTGEKVFLECVQDMDHENMFWYRQDPGLGLRLIYFSYDVKMKEKGDIPEGYSVSREKKERFSLILESASTNQTSMYLCASSFSLTGAYEQYFGPGTRLTVT.

The CDR3 loop reads CASSLGDRYTEAFF. The CDR3 DNA follows: TGTGCCAGCAGCTTAGGGGACAGGTACACTGAAGCTTTCTTT. This chain connects TRBV7-8 to TRBJ1-1; 8 bases are a match to TRBD1. This CDR3 has 14 residues. CDR1 is SGHVS, CDR2 FQNEAQ, per germline. Trimming cost V 1 base and J 3 bases; bases outside gene matches: 1.

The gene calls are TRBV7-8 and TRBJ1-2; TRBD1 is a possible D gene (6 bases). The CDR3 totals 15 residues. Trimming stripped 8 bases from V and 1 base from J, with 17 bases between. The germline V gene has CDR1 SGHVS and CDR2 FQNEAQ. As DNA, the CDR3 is TGTGCCAGCGCCGAGGGGGGGGCCCTTAACTATGGCTACACCTTC. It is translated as CASAEGGALNYGYTF.

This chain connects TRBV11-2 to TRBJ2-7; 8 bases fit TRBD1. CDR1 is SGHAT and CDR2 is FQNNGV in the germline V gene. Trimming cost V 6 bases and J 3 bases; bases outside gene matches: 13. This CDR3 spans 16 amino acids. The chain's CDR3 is CASSRAGSRGLYEQYF. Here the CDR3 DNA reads TGTGCCAGCAGTCGAGCAGGCAGCAGGGGGCTCTACGAGCAGTACTTC.

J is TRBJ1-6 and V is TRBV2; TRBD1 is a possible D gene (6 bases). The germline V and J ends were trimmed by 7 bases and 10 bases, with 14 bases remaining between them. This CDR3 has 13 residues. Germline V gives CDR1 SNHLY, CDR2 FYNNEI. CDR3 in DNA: TGTGCCAGCAAACAGGGTGTTGGGTCACCCCTCCACTTT. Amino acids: CASKQGVGSPLHF.

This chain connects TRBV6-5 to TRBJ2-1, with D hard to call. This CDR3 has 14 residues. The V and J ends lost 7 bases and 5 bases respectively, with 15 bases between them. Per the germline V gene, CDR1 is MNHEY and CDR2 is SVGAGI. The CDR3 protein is CASKRLNLDNEQFF. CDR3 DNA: TGTGCCAGCAAGCGACTGAATTTGGACAATGAGCAGTTCTTC.

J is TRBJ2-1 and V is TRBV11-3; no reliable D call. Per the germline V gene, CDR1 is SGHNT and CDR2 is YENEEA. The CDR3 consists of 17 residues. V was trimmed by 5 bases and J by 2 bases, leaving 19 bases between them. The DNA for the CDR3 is TGTGCCAGCAGCCCCGCGGCCGCTTACGGCACCTACAATGAGCAGTTCTTC. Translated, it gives CASSPAAAYGTYNEQFF. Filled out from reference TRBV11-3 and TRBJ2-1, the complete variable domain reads EAGVVQSPRYKIIEKKQPVAFWCNPISGHNTLYWYLQNLGQGPELLIRYENEEAVDDSQLPKDRFSAERLKGVDSTLKIQPAELGDSAVYLCASSPAAAYGTYNEQFFGPGTRLTVL.

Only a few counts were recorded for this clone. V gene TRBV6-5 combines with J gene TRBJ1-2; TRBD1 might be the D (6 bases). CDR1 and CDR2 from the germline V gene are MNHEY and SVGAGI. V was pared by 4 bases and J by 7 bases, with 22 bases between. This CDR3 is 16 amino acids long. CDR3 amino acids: CASSSSWSGDSIGYTF. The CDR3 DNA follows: TGTGCCAGCAGTTCCTCATGGTCAGGGGATTCGATTGGCTACACCTTC.

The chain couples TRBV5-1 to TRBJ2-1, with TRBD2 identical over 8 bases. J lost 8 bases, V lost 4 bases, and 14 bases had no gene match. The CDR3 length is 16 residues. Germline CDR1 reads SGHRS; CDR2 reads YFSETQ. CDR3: CASSHLRREVADEQFF. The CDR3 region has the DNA TGCGCCAGCAGCCACCTTCGGCGGGAGGTCGCAGATGAGCAGTTCTTC.

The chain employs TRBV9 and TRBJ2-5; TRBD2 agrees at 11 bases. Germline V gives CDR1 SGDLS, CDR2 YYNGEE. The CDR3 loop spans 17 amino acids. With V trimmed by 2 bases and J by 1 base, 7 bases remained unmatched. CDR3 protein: CASSVASGTSGQETQYF. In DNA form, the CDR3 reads TGTGCCAGCAGCGTCGCCTCCGGGACTAGCGGCCAAGAGACCCAGTACTTC.

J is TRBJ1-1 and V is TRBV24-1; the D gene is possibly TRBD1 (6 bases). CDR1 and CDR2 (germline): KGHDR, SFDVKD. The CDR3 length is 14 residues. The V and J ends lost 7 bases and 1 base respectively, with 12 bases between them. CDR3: CATRQGRGNTEAFF. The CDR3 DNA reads TGTGCCACCAGACAGGGCCGAGGGAACACTGAAGCTTTCTTT.

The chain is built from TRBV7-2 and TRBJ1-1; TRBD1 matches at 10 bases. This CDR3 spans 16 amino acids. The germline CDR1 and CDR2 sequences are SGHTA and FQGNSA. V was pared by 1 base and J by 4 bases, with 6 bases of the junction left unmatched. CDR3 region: CASSLEGQGFSTEAFF. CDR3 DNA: TGTGCCAGCAGCTTAGAGGGACAGGGGTTTAGCACTGAAGCTTTCTTT.

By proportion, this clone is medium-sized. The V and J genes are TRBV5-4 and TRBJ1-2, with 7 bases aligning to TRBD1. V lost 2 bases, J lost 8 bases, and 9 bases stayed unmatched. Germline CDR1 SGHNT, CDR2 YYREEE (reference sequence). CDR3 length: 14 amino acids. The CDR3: CASSLTGDHVGYTF. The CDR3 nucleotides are TGTGCCAGCAGCTTAACAGGGGACCACGTCGGCTACACCTTC. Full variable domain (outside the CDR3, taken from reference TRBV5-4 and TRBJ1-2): ETGVTQSPTHLIKTRGQQVTLRCSSQSGHNTVSWYQQALGQGPQFIFQYYREEENGRGNFPPRFSGLQFPNYSSELNVNALELDDSALYLCASSLTGDHVGYTFGSGTRLTVV.